Following are 9 T cell receptor beta chains from one sample sequenced in a study of T-cell memory formation after mild COVID-19. TCRdb reprocessed the 5' RACE reads via MiXCR and lists one record per CDR3 protein. Of some 410,000 distinct CDR3 sequences in the sample, around a quarter are singletons; the top ten hold under 15%. Sequenced: PBMCs or a T cell subset sorted from them (not recorded which). These receptors all come from an adult woman who had mild COVID-19 (a few samples of this study predate the infection). Cell type and time point are not known.

The gene calls are TRBV6-2 or TRBV6-3 and TRBJ2-1; the match to TRBD2 covers 12 bases. The V gene's germline CDR1 is MNHEY and CDR2 SVGEGT. The CDR3 covers 15 residues. The V segment lost 5 bases and the J segment 5 bases; nucleotides outside the gene matches: 4. CDR3 nucleotide sequence: TGTGCCAGCAGTCTGACTAGCGGGAGCCACAATGAGCAGTTCTTC. This translates into CASSLTSGSHNEQFF.

The CDR3 is CASSQVSGGPSYNEQFF. The CDR3 region has the DNA TGCGCCAGCAGCCAAGTTAGCGGGGGGCCCTCCTACAATGAGCAGTTCTTC. The chain recombines TRBV4-1 with TRBJ2-1, with 10 bases matching TRBD2. The CDR3 loop spans 17 amino acids. Unmatched junction bases numbered 3, after V lost 1 base and J lost 0 bases. Germline CDR1 and CDR2: MGHRA and YSYEKL.

This clonotype was counted between two and nine times. The chain employs TRBV27 and TRBJ2-7; TRBD2 matches at 8 bases. CDR3 length: 15 residues. Germline loops: CDR1 MNHEY, CDR2 SMNVEV (reference sequence). J lost 3 bases, V lost 3 bases, and 7 bases had no gene match. The CDR3, as DNA: TGTGCCAGCAGTTTTCTGGCGGGGGGACTCTACGAGCAGTACTTC. This encodes CASSFLAGGLYEQYF.

This clonotype has a handful of counts. V and J are TRBV20-1 and TRBJ2-5; maybe TRBD2 (6 bases). The ends were cut back, 3 bases at V and 5 bases at J, with 13 bases in the middle. This CDR3 is 13 amino acids long. From germline, CDR1 is DFQATT and CDR2 SNEGSKA (reference sequence). The CDR3 DNA sequence: TGCAGTGCTAGTGCGAGAGCGGGCGAGACCCAGTACTTC. The encoded protein is CSASARAGETQYF.

The chain uses TRBV5-1 and TRBJ2-1; 10 nucleotides align to TRBD2. With 2 bases clipped from V and 0 bases from J, the junction kept 5 bases outside the gene matches. Per germline, CDR1 SGHRS and CDR2 YFSETQ. The CDR3 contains 17 residues. The CDR3 loop reads CASSFGLADFSYNEQFF. In DNA form, the CDR3 reads TGCGCCAGCAGCTTTGGACTAGCGGACTTCTCCTACAATGAGCAGTTCTTC. The whole variable domain, filled in from reference TRBV5-1 and TRBJ2-1, reads KAGVTQTPRYLIKTRGQQVTLSCSPISGHRSVSWYQQTPGQGLQFLFEYFSETQRNKGNFPGRFSGRQFSNSRSEMNVSTLELGDSALYLCASSFGLADFSYNEQFFGPGTRLTVL.

This clonotype has a handful of counts. This chain uses TRBV6-5 with TRBJ1-1; possible D gene TRBD1, 6 bases. CDR3 length: 14 amino acids. The germline V gene encodes CDR1 MNHEY and CDR2 SVGAGI. Trimming removed 5 bases from V and 0 bases from J, with 10 bases in between. The DNA for the CDR3 is TGTGCCAGCAGTCGGGACAAGATGAACACTGAAGCTTTCTTT. Translation gives CASSRDKMNTEAFF.

This chain links TRBV23-1 with TRBJ2-7, with 11 bases that match TRBD1. Being an ORF, TRBV23-1 has a function that is uncertain. V lost 0 bases, J lost 2 bases, and 3 bases stayed unmatched. The CDR3 length is 16 residues. The CDR3 reads CASSQSGTGGTYEQYF. The CDR3 DNA sequence: TGCGCCAGCAGTCAATCTGGGACAGGGGGGACCTACGAGCAGTACTTC.

This clonotype showed up just a few times. J is TRBJ1-1 and V is TRBV7-2; TRBD1 matches at 7 bases. The length of the CDR3 is 17 residues. The trim removed 0 bases at V and 0 bases at J, leaving 7 bases unmatched. Germline CDR1 reads SGHTA; CDR2 reads FQGNSA. The CDR3 nucleotides are TGTGCCAGCAGCTTAGCCGGGACAGTCCGGATGAACACTGAAGCTTTCTTT. Protein sequence: CASSLAGTVRMNTEAFF.

The table lists this clonotype with a few counts. The chain employs TRBV5-1 and TRBJ2-1, with 9 bases fitting TRBD2. The CDR3 is 12 residues long. V shed 4 bases and J 7 bases; nucleotides not matched to a gene: 0. Germline V gene data show CDR1 as SGHRS and CDR2 as YFSETQ. CDR3 loop: CASSAGGNEQFF. CDR3 sequence (DNA): TGCGCCAGCAGCGCGGGGGGGAATGAGCAGTTCTTC.